The clone carrying this T cell receptor (beta chain) has only a few counts. Its antigen is unknown. These data come from a study of T cells in Graves' hyperthyroidism and ophthalmopathy. Study background: Peripheral blood was taken when the disease was first diagnosed, before any treatment began. Regarding the study as a whole: Most expanded thyroid clonotypes above 0.001 recurred in blood.

Regions amplified from RNA transcripts were the TCR beta CDR3 regions. HTBI primers were the set used in a first-round RT-PCR of the TCR CDR3. TCRdb used MiXCR to reprocess the multiplex PCR reads, holding one entry per CDR3 protein. The repertoire holds around 250,000 distinct CDR3 sequences, with approximately 15% as singletons. This CDR3 contains 15 residues. Trimming shortened V by 7 bases and J by 4 bases, and 18 bases separated the two germline ends. From germline, CDR1 is SEHNR and CDR2 FQNEAQ (reference sequence). With a duration under 2 months, the hyperthyroidism was newly diagnosed in patients aged 18 to 65. Using about 10 ml of fresh peripheral blood, PBMCs were prepared.

The sample comprised blood. This chain uses TRBV7-9 with TRBJ2-3, with D unclear. The TCR originated in a middle-aged woman with Graves' hyperthyroidism that later progressed to Graves' ophthalmopathy. The DNA of the CDR3 is TGTGCCAGCATCCCACCGCGGCCAGGCCCAGATACGCAGTATTTT. Its translation: CASIPPRPGPDTQYF.